This T cell receptor beta chain came from a study of T cells in women clearing cervical HPV infection. TCR beta CDR3 amplified by multiplex PCR from roughly 1,300 ng genomic DNA. Method: immunoSEQ multiplex PCR; TCRdb's copy keeps in-frame clones and lacks some. Its table records fewer than 35,000 clones. The receptor was derived from a woman between 18 and 75 years old with a cervical HPV16 infection that either progressed to CIN3+ or cleared (not recorded which). The sample was blood buffy coat.

The CDR3 reads CSARPISGRTYNDYTF. CDR3 bases read: TGCAGTGCTAGACCTATTAGCGGGAGAACCTACAATGAC. The chain employs TRBV20-1 and TRBJ1-2, with unresolved D. The read terminates 3 residues before the CDR3 end, so the remaining end is supplied by the germline J gene. Per the germline V gene, CDR1 is DFQATT and CDR2 is SNEGSKA (reference sequence). This CDR3 has 16 residues.